Described below is a single T cell receptor (beta chain) sequence and its context. Antigen unknown. With a J-beta primer mix and a sample-barcoded 5' primer, a second PCR ran roughly 6 to 11 cycles. Each CDR3 protein is one row after TCRdb ran MiXCR on the 5' RACE reads. The data show roughly 830,000 distinct CDR3 sequences, 60% to 80% seen once. This record belongs to a study of blood T cells in healthy people across ages. The donors, all healthy, were Caucasians living in Russia, aged about 6 to 100. Per-sample PBMC isolation yielded at least 6.5 million cells. The study's findings and limits: PBMCs left unsorted prevented a conclusive naive versus antigen-experienced comparison. Higher naive T cell percentage went strongly together with higher TCR beta diversity.

The TCR was taken from a man aged 25-40 years in good health. Material: blood.

The CDR3 DNA reads TGTGCCAGCTCCGAGGTGGGGGGAAACATTCAGTACTTC. Translated: CASSEVGGNIQYF. The chain employs TRBV27 and TRBJ2-5; weak D call: TRBD2 (6 bases). TRBJ2-4 matches the DNA end more closely, so the J call is doubtful. The length of the CDR3 is 13 residues. Looked up from germline, CDR1 is MNHEY and CDR2 is SMNVEV (reference sequence).